This is a list of T cell receptor beta chains from one sample in a study of T cells after yellow fever vaccination. TCRdb recomputed calls from the 5' RACE reads with MiXCR, one row per CDR3 protein. The sample includes some 350,000 distinct CDR3 sequences, about 4% seen only once; the top ten take around 23%. The sequencing used PBMCs, collected 5 days after the yellow fever booster vaccination. The receptors were gathered from a man aged 18 to 29 who received the YFV17D yellow fever vaccine. Each CDR3 is given with its conserved first and last residue. A D gene is named only where the DNA matches it firmly. Some rows mark clone size as missing; the rest say once, few, many or name a class of expanded clone.

d_call clone_size j_call v_call cdr3_aa cdr3_nt
NA NA TRBJ2-2 TRBV5-1 CASGWGTGELIF TGCGCCAGCGGCTGGGGGACCGGGGAGCTGATTTTT
TRBD1 many TRBJ2-5 TRBV7-2 CASSQGAGETQYF TGTGCCAGCAGTCAGGGGGCGGGAGAGACCCAGTACTTC
NA NA TRBJ2-4 TRBV7-9 CASSPKTGHLNRNIQYF TGTGCCAGCAGCCCTAAGACCGGACACCTGAATAGGAACATTCAGTACTTC
TRBD2 few TRBJ2-3 TRBV20-1 CSALAGPTDTQYF TGCAGTGCCTTAGCGGGGCCCACAGATACGCAGTATTTT
NA NA TRBJ2-5 TRBV24-1 CATSEPGLQKETQYF TGTGCCACCAGTGAGCCGGGACTCCAAAAAGAGACCCAGTACTTC
TRBD2 NA TRBJ2-5 TRBV7-9 CASSSREGSDVETQYF TGTGCCAGCAGCTCCCGGGAGGGCAGCGACGTAGAGACCCAGTACTTC
NA NA TRBJ1-1 TRBV19 CASSTQRNTEAFF TGTGCCAGTAGTACTCAGCGGAACACTGAAGCTTTCTTT
TRBD1 NA TRBJ1-5 TRBV4-2 CASSQGDRGHGNQPQHF TGTGCCAGCAGCCAAGGGGACAGGGGGCATGGCAATCAGCCCCAGCATTTT
NA many TRBJ2-5 TRBV5-1 CASSSGVGLVTQYF TGCGCCAGCAGCTCTGGAGTGGGGCTTGTGACCCAGTACTTC
NA many TRBJ1-4 TRBV7-3 CASSLTSGGSELFF TGTGCCAGCAGCTTAACTTCGGGAGGGAGTGAACTGTTTTTT
TRBD1 NA TRBJ2-3 TRBV3-1 CASSPSRQGTQYF TGTGCCAGCAGCCCCTCCCGACAGGGTACGCAGTATTTT
NA few TRBJ2-5 TRBV18 CASSPPGHQETQYF TGTGCCAGCTCACCTCCGGGACATCAAGAGACCCAGTACTTC
NA few TRBJ2-1 TRBV4-1 CASSQRDLAGYNEQFF TGCGCCAGCAGCCAGAGGGATCTAGCTGGGTACAATGAGCAGTTCTTC
NA many TRBJ2-1 TRBV5-1 CASKYGSHEQFF TGCGCCAGCAAGTACGGGAGCCATGAGCAGTTCTTC
NA few TRBJ1-4 TRBV7-9 CASSGLIGRYEKLFF TGTGCCAGCAGCGGACTTATTGGGCGGTATGAAAAACTGTTTTTT
NA NA TRBJ1-1 TRBV10-3 CAISESKVSTEAFF TGTGCCATCAGTGAGTCGAAGGTTTCAACTGAAGCTTTCTTT
NA few TRBJ1-1 TRBV6-5 CASTDGKEMNTEAFF TGTGCCAGCACCGACGGGAAAGAGATGAACACTGAAGCTTTCTTT
TRBD2 NA TRBJ2-7 TRBV29-1 CSVGIGGGYEQYF TGCAGCGTTGGGATTGGCGGGGGCTACGAGCAGTACTTC
NA many TRBJ2-3 TRBV9 CASSVGWEDTQYF TGTGCCAGCAGCGTAGGTTGGGAAGATACGCAGTATTTT
NA few TRBJ2-1 TRBV6-2/TRBV6-3 CASRATSIHEQFF TGTGCCAGCAGGGCTACTAGTATCCATGAGCAGTTCTTC
TRBD1 many TRBJ2-1 TRBV5-1 CASSVGQGAGDEQFF TGCGCCAGCAGCGTAGGACAGGGGGCCGGAGATGAGCAGTTCTTC
TRBD2 few TRBJ2-1 TRBV7-3 CASSTIAGGGGGQFF TGTGCCAGCAGCACCATAGCGGGGGGCGGAGGTGGGCAGTTCTTC
NA NA TRBJ1-2 TRBV24-1 CATSDFGGGNSGYTF TGTGCCACCAGTGATTTCGGCGGGGGCAATTCTGGCTACACCTTC
NA many TRBJ2-5 TRBV5-6 CASSLLLEETQYF TGTGCCAGCAGCTTGTTACTCGAAGAGACCCAGTACTTC
NA NA TRBJ1-2 TRBV7-9 CASSLALTGYLLEGGYTF TGTGCCAGCAGCTTAGCGCTTACAGGGTACCTACTGGAGGGTGGCTACACCTTC
NA many TRBJ2-7 TRBV7-7 CASSLSSSYEQYF TGTGCCAGCAGCTTATCGAGCTCCTACGAGCAGTACTTC
NA many TRBJ2-1 TRBV20-1 CSATSRGGHNEQFF TGCAGTGCTACCTCGAGGGGTGGTCACAATGAGCAGTTCTTC
TRBD2 NA TRBJ2-5 TRBV3-1 CASSPERAGGRKTQYF TGTGCCAGCAGCCCTGAGCGAGCGGGGGGGCGAAAGACCCAGTACTTC
NA many TRBJ2-7 TRBV27 CASSYTGAAYEQYF TGTGCCAGCAGTTATACGGGGGCCGCCTACGAGCAGTACTTC
NA NA TRBJ1-5 TRBV7-8 CASSLPAHSNQPQHF TGTGCCAGCAGCTTACCAGCGCATAGCAATCAGCCCCAGCATTTT